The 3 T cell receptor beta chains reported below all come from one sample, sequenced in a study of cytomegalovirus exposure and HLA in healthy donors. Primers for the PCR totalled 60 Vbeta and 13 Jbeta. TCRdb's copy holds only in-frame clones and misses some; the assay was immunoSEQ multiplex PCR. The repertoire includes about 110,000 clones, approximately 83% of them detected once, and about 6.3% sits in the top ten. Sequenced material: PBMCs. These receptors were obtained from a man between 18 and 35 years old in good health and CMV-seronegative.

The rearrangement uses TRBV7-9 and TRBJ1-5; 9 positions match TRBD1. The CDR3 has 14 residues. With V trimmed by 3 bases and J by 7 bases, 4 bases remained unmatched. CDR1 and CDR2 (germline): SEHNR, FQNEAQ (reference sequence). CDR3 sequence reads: CASSLGQGVQPQHF. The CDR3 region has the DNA TGTGCCAGCAGCTTGGGACAGGGTGTGCAGCCCCAGCATTTT.

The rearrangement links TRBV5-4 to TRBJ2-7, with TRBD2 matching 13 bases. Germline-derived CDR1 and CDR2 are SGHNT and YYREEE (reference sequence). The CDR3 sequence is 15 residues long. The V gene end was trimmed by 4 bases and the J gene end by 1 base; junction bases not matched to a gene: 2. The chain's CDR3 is CASSMGLAGSYEQYF. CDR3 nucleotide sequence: TGTGCCAGCAGCATGGGACTAGCGGGATCCTACGAGCAGTACTTC.

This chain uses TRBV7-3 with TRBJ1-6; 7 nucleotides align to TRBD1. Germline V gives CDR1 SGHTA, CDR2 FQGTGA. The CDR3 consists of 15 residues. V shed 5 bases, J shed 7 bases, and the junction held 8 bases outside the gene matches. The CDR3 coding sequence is TGTGCCAGCAGCCCCGGAACAGGGGTGAATTCACCCCTCCACTTT. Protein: CASSPGTGVNSPLHF. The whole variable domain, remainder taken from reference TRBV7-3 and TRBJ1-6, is GAGVSQTPSNKVTEKGKYVELRCDPISGHTALYWYRQSLGQGPEFLIYFQGTGAADDSGLPNDRFFAVRPEGSVSTLKIQRTERGDSAVYLCASSPGTGVNSPLHFGNGTRLTVT.